These 26 T cell receptor beta chains share one sample of origin, sequenced in a study of blood T cells in healthy people across ages. Primed by a sample-barcoded 5' primer and a J-beta primer mix, a second PCR proceeded for roughly 6 to 12 cycles. TCRdb recomputed calls from the 5' RACE reads with MiXCR, one row per CDR3 protein. Of 1.5 million to 2 million distinct CDR3 sequences listed, roughly a third are singletons. The sample was blood. These receptors were collected from a woman in her twenties or thirties in good health.

This clonotype has only a few counts. The chain joins TRBV20-1 to TRBJ2-7; D uncertain. V dropped 7 bases and J dropped 5 bases, with 12 bases sitting between them. The CDR3 runs to 11 residues. The germline gives CDR1 DFQATT, CDR2 SNEGSKA (reference sequence). CDR3 nucleotide sequence: TGCAGTGGGCAGAGGACGGACGAGCAGTACTTC. Its translation: CSGQRTDEQYF.

This clonotype occurred a few times. The chain is built from TRBV4-1 and TRBJ2-3, with D uncertain. The germline CDR1 and CDR2 sequences are MGHRA and YSYEKL. The CDR3 spans 17 residues. Trimming cost V 0 bases and J 0 bases, with 13 bases left between them. As DNA, the CDR3 is TGCGCCAGCAGCCAAGATCTTGTAACGACTAGCACAGATACGCAGTATTTT. It specifies CASSQDLVTTSTDTQYF.

This rearrangement joins TRBV7-3 to TRBJ2-2; D unclear. The CDR3 runs to 13 residues. Per the germline V gene, CDR1 is SGHTA and CDR2 is FQGTGA. The V gene lost 5 bases and the J gene lost 1 base, with 5 bases spanning the gap. CDR3 sequence reads: CASSDVNTGELFF. The CDR3 coding sequence is TGTGCCAGCAGCGATGTGAACACCGGGGAGCTGTTTTTT. Based on the CDR3 plus reference TRBV7-3 and TRBJ2-2, the full variable domain is GAGVSQTPSNKVTEKGKYVELRCDPISGHTALYWYRQSLGQGPEFLIYFQGTGAADDSGLPNDRFFAVRPEGSVSTLKIQRTERGDSAVYLCASSDVNTGELFFGEGSRLTVL.

Notes on this clonotype: One end of the junction does not line up with germline, which may come from a read error. The chain has TRBV9 and TRBJ2-7; 11 bases are shared with TRBD1. CDR1 and CDR2 (germline): SGDLS, YYNGEE. This CDR3 is 15 amino acids long. DNA for the CDR3: TGCGCCAGCAGCGGGACAGGGGGTGGCTCCTACGAGCAGTACTTC. Translating it yields CASSGTGGGSYEQYF. The entire variable domain, with the rest obtained from reference TRBV9 and TRBJ2-7, is as follows: DSGVTQTPKHLITATGQRVTLRCSPRSGDLSVYWYQQSLDQGLQFLIQYYNGEERAKGNILERFSAQQFPDLHSELNLSSLELGDSALYFCASSGTGGGSYEQYFGPGTRLTVT.

About this clonotype: A much larger clone lies a single base off, so this may be a read error. The V and J genes are TRBV20-1 and TRBJ2-5; 7 bases align to TRBD2. The germline gives CDR1 DFQATT, CDR2 SNEGSKA (reference sequence). This CDR3 comprises 14 residues. The chain's CDR3 is CSAGDEGGPETQYF. The CDR3 DNA sequence: TGCAGTGCTGGAGACGAGGGAGGGCCAGAGACCCAGTACTTC.

The V call is TRBV13, the J call TRBJ2-3; D is tentatively TRBD1 or TRBD2 (5 bases each). The CDR3 loop spans 15 amino acids. The V gene lost 5 bases and the J gene lost 0 bases, with 12 bases spanning the gap. The V gene's germline CDR1 is PRHDT and CDR2 FYEKMQ (reference sequence). The DNA of the CDR3 is TGTGCCAGCAGCGCACCGGGGCTAAGCACAGATACGCAGTATTTT. It is translated as CASSAPGLSTDTQYF. The full variable domain, with the rest looked up from reference TRBV13 and TRBJ2-3, is AAGVIQSPRHLIKEKRETATLKCYPIPRHDTVYWYQQGPGQDPQFLISFYEKMQSDKGSIPDRFSAQQFSDYHSELNMSSLELGDSALYFCASSAPGLSTDTQYFGPGTRLTVL.

V and J are TRBV18 and TRBJ2-5, with 9 bases matching TRBD2. Germline V gene data show CDR1 as KGHSH and CDR2 as LQKENI. There are 15 residues in the CDR3. V trimming: 3 bases; J trimming: 4 bases; junction bases outside the gene matches: 6. DNA for the CDR3: TGTGCCAGCTCACCGTCGGGACTAGCAGGAGAGACCCAGTACTTC. This codes for CASSPSGLAGETQYF.

The rearrangement joins TRBV20-1 to TRBJ1-1; D call uncertain. Per the germline V gene, CDR1 is DFQATT and CDR2 is SNEGSKA (reference sequence). CDR3 length: 10 residues. V was trimmed by 4 bases and J by 4 bases, leaving 4 bases between them. The CDR3 region is CSAMSTEAFF. The DNA for the CDR3 is TGCAGTGCTATGAGCACTGAAGCTTTCTTT.

This clonotype was seen a few times. Sequence at one end of the junction differs from germline and may be a read error. The V gene is TRBV20-1, the J gene TRBJ2-5; D perhaps matches TRBD2 (6 bases). Per germline, CDR1 DFQATT and CDR2 SNEGSKA (reference sequence). This CDR3 has 13 residues. This chain's CDR3 is CGAAGPRGETQYF. The CDR3 DNA follows: TGCGGTGCTGCGGGTCCCCGGGGGGAGACCCAGTACTTC.

This rearrangement joins TRBV19 to TRBJ1-5; 11 bases align to TRBD1. The CDR3 length is 13 residues. Germline V gene lookup returns CDR1 LNHDA and CDR2 SQIVND (reference sequence). Trimming removed 7 bases from V and 6 bases from J; junction bases left unmatched: 2. In DNA form, the CDR3 reads TGTGCCAGTAAAGGACAGGGGGCTCAGCCCCAGCATTTT. Translation gives CASKGQGAQPQHF.

V gene TRBV28 combines with J gene TRBJ2-4; D tentatively fits TRBD1 or TRBD2 (6 bases each). The V and J ends lost 5 bases and 0 bases respectively, with 23 bases between them. The CDR3 sequence is 19 residues long. Germline CDR1 is MDHEN and CDR2 is SYDVKM. The CDR3 protein is CASSNPGTTLGLAKNIQYF. CDR3 sequence (DNA): TGTGCCAGCAGTAACCCCGGGACAACCTTGGGACTAGCCAAAAACATTCAGTACTTC.

The chain recombines TRBV20-1 with TRBJ1-1; 9 bases are a match to TRBD1. Germline values: CDR1 DFQATT, CDR2 SNEGSKA (reference sequence). This CDR3 comprises 12 residues. V lost 6 bases, J lost 6 bases, and 5 bases stayed unmatched. The CDR3 protein is CSAPGQGPEAFF. CDR3 nucleotides: TGCAGTGCGCCCGGACAGGGGCCTGAAGCTTTCTTT.

V and J are TRBV6-1 and TRBJ2-1; no definite D call. V was pared by 1 base and J by 11 bases, with 6 bases between. This CDR3 region has 11 residues. Germline V gene sequence: CDR1 MNHNS, CDR2 SASEGT. CDR3 in DNA: TGTGCCAGCAGTGAAGTGGGAAAGCAGTTCTTC. As protein: CASSEVGKQFF.

This clonotype has more than one count but fewer than ten. The J gene is TRBJ2-3, the V gene TRBV3-1, with 7 nucleotides matching TRBD2. The CDR3 spans 18 residues. Germline V gene sequence: CDR1 LGHDT, CDR2 YNNKEL (reference sequence). The trim removed 0 bases at V and 0 bases at J, leaving 9 bases unmatched. CDR3 region: CASSQEVGGSGSTDTQYF. The CDR3 nucleotides are TGTGCCAGCAGCCAAGAAGTGGGAGGGTCTGGAAGCACAGATACGCAGTATTTT.

The table lists this clonotype with a few counts. V usage is TRBV11-1 and J usage is TRBJ1-2; 8 bases fit TRBD1. The CDR3 covers 16 residues. V gave up 5 bases and J gave up 5 bases; unmatched junction bases: 13. Per the germline V gene, CDR1 is SGHAT and CDR2 is FQDESV (reference sequence). CDR3: CASSGRTGFDSYGYTF. The CDR3 DNA sequence: TGTGCCAGCAGCGGTCGGACAGGGTTCGATTCATATGGCTACACCTTC.

This clonotype came up a few times. This CDR3 reads CASSVRGKTQETQYF. The CDR3 region has the DNA TGTGCCAGCAGCGTTCGGGGAAAGACCCAAGAGACCCAGTACTTC. The genes are TRBV7-9 and TRBJ2-5; perhaps TRBD2 as D (5 bases). CDR1 and CDR2 from the germline V gene are SEHNR and FQNEAQ (reference sequence). This CDR3 region has 15 residues. Deletions cut 5 bases from V and 1 base from J, with 14 bases between.

V is TRBV10-3 and J is TRBJ2-7; the match to TRBD1 covers 8 bases. J was trimmed by 1 base and V by 6 bases; bases with no gene match: 2. The CDR3 is made up of 13 amino acids. CDR1 is ENHRY and CDR2 is SYGVKD in the germline V gene. CDR3 protein: CAIRGQASYEQYF. The DNA for the CDR3 is TGTGCCATCAGGGGACAGGCTTCCTACGAGCAGTACTTC.

This clonotype has just a few counts. The chain combines TRBV2 with TRBJ2-7, with D perhaps TRBD2 (6 bases). CDR3 length: 17 residues. Trimming removed 6 bases from V and 3 bases from J, with 24 bases in between. Germline V lookup: CDR1 SNHLY, CDR2 FYNNEI. The CDR3 DNA reads as TGTGCCAGCAGGGACGAAGGAGGGACCGAGATAAACTACGAGCAGTACTTC. This encodes CASRDEGGTEINYEQYF.

This clonotype was recorded a few times. The chain has TRBV3-1 and TRBJ2-1; D is undetermined. The ends were cut back, 4 bases at V and 7 bases at J, with 11 bases in the middle. The V gene's germline CDR1 is LGHDT and CDR2 YNNKEL (reference sequence). The CDR3 covers 13 residues. In DNA, the CDR3 is TGTGCCAGCAGCCGCCGGGTAGGTAATGAGCAGTTCTTC. Translation: CASSRRVGNEQFF.

The chain carries TRBV7-2 and TRBJ2-5; D possibly corresponds to TRBD1 (6 bases). CDR3 length equals 14 residues. Deletions cut 3 bases from V and 11 bases from J, with 19 bases between. Germline V gives CDR1 SGHTA, CDR2 FQGNSA. The CDR3 region is CASSFTQGVGIQYF. DNA of the CDR3: TGTGCCAGCAGCTTTACACAGGGAGTCGGGATTCAGTACTTC.

This clonotype appeared a few times. The rearrangement links TRBV28 to TRBJ1-2; TRBD1 might be the D (6 bases). The CDR3 runs 15 residues. Germline V gene lookup returns CDR1 MDHEN and CDR2 SYDVKM. V gave up 5 bases and J gave up 8 bases, with 21 bases separating them. The CDR3 loop is CASSINPQGPSGYTF. The CDR3 DNA reads as TGTGCCAGCAGTATCAACCCTCAGGGGCCAAGCGGCTACACCTTC.

V usage is TRBV30 and J usage is TRBJ2-5; D is possibly TRBD2 (6 bases). This CDR3 is built from 15 residues. V was shortened by 0 bases and J by 11 bases, with 22 bases between the two germline ends. In germline, CDR1 is GTSNPN, CDR2 SVGIG (reference sequence). CDR3 DNA sequence: TGTGCCTGGAGTGTACCAGCGGGTACTTCCTGGGAGCAGTACTTC. As protein: CAWSVPAGTSWEQYF.

This sequence joins TRBV9 and TRBJ2-7; 8 positions match TRBD2. Germline trimming cut 4 bases from V and 2 bases from J; bases unmatched to any gene: 8. The CDR3 is 15 amino acids. In germline, CDR1 is SGDLS, CDR2 YYNGEE. This CDR3 reads CASSPGAGGTYEQYF. The CDR3 coding sequence is TGTGCCAGCAGCCCCGGGGCGGGGGGAACCTACGAGCAGTACTTC.

The V call is TRBV20-1, the J call TRBJ2-1, with 10 bases identical to TRBD2. Germline V gives CDR1 DFQATT, CDR2 SNEGSKA (reference sequence). This CDR3 region has 15 residues. With V trimmed by 3 bases and J by 4 bases, 6 bases remained unmatched. CDR3 residues: CSASPGTSVYNEQFF. DNA of the CDR3: TGCAGTGCTAGTCCCGGGACTAGCGTATACAATGAGCAGTTCTTC.

This clonotype occurred many times. The chain has TRBV4-1 and TRBJ2-5; D might be TRBD1 or TRBD2, each matching 6 bases. Trimming removed 3 bases from V and 3 bases from J, with 17 bases in between. CDR1 and CDR2 from the germline V gene are MGHRA and YSYEKL. The CDR3 extends over 16 amino acids. The CDR3 nucleotides read TGCGCCAGCAGCCAGATCGGGGGCGCGGCCAAAGAGACCCAGTACTTC. It is translated as CASSQIGGAAKETQYF.

This sequence joins TRBV7-3 and TRBJ2-7, with unresolved D. CDR1 and CDR2 (germline): SGHTA, FQGTGA. Trimming shortened V by 5 bases and J by 7 bases, and 15 bases separated the two germline ends. This CDR3 contains 13 residues. The CDR3 region has the DNA TGTGCCAGCAGCCATCTTGGCGTAAATGAGCAGTACTTC. It translates to CASSHLGVNEQYF.